This entry describes one T cell receptor (beta chain). These data originate in a study of neoadjuvant nivolumab and ipilimumab in lung cancer. Looking at the study overall: Nivolumab 3 mg/kg was given days 1, 15 and 29, plus ipilimumab 1 mg/kg day 1 in combination.

Profiling relied on immunoSEQ multiplex PCR, and the TCRdb table lists in-frame clones only, not all of them. Of under 15,000 clones in the sample, approximately 68% were seen once. CDR3 length equals 14 residues. The V and J ends lost 4 bases and 4 bases respectively, with 14 bases between them. Germline V gene sequence: CDR1 SGHRS, CDR2 YFSETQ. The chain uses TRBV5-1 and TRBJ2-5; D uncertain. The starting material was peripheral blood, obtained after neoadjuvant nivolumab, alone or with ipilimumab, at or shortly before surgery. This clonotype was obtained from an adult with non-small cell lung cancer. The CDR3 coding sequence is TGCGCCAGCAGCGTACAAATCGGTAGAGAGACCCAGTACTTC. Amino acid sequence: CASSVQIGRETQYF.